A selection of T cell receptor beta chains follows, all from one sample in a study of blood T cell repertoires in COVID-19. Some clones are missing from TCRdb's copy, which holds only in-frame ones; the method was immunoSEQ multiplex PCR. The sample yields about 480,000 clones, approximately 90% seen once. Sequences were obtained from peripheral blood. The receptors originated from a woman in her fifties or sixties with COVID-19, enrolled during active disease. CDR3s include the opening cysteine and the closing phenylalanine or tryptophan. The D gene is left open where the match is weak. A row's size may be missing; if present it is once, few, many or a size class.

DNA: TGTGCCAGCAAAACGGGGGGCGACACCGGGGAGCTGTTTTTT; CDR3: CASKTGGDTGELFF; V: TRBV6-5; D: .; size: .; J: TRBJ2-2
DNA: TGTGCCAGCCCGGACAGTGGCGGGGCTTTCTTT; CDR3: CASPDSGGAFF; V: TRBV2; D: .; size: .; J: TRBJ1-1
DNA: TGTGCCAGCATAGAAGGGAGCTGGCACTCTGGAAACACCATATATTTT; CDR3: CASIEGSWHSGNTIYF; V: TRBV27; D: .; size: .; J: TRBJ1-3
DNA: TGTGCCAGCAGTGACTCTGTACAAGAGACCCAGTACTTC; CDR3: CASSDSVQETQYF; V: TRBV2; D: .; size: .; J: TRBJ2-5
DNA: TGTGCCAGCAGTGAACTTTATTTACAGGGCGGGCGACGCAATCAGCCCCAGCATTTT; CDR3: CASSELYLQGGRRNQPQHF; V: TRBV28; D: .; size: .; J: TRBJ1-5
DNA: TGTGCCAGCAGTTCGACGGACTCACGATCTGGGGAGCAGTACTTC; CDR3: CASSSTDSRSGEQYF; V: TRBV9; D: .; size: .; J: TRBJ2-7
DNA: TGTGCCAGCAGCCCCATTGGAGGTTCGGGCGAGCAGTTCTTC; CDR3: CASSPIGGSGEQFF; V: TRBV9; D: .; size: .; J: TRBJ2-1
DNA: TGTGCCAGCTCGCAGGGAAGTTCACCCCTCCACTTT; CDR3: CASSQGSSPLHF; V: TRBV6-5; D: .; size: .; J: TRBJ1-6
DNA: TGTGCCAGCAGCTTAGACAGGGAGAATGGCTACACCTTC; CDR3: CASSLDRENGYTF; V: TRBV13; D: .; size: .; J: TRBJ1-2
DNA: TGTGCCAGCAGTTTACGGTGGGGGGGCACGTACGAGCAGTACTTC; CDR3: CASSLRWGGTYEQYF; V: TRBV27; D: .; size: .; J: TRBJ2-7
DNA: TGTGCCAGCAGTTTCCGGGGAAATTCACCCCTCCACTTT; CDR3: CASSFRGNSPLHF; V: TRBV28; D: .; size: .; J: TRBJ1-6
DNA: TGTGCCAGCAGCTTTTACGGAGGGTCAATTCGTACCACCTTC; CDR3: CASSFYGGSIRTTF; V: TRBV5-6; D: .; size: .; J: TRBJ1-2
DNA: TGTGCCAGCAGCCTAAGCGGGGGGGGGCTCTACAATGAGCAGTTCTTC; CDR3: CASSLSGGGLYNEQFF; V: TRBV3-1/TRBV3-2; D: TRBD2; size: .; J: TRBJ2-1
DNA: TGCGCCAGCAGCTCTCAGACAGGGCTGAACACTGAAGCTTTCTTT; CDR3: CASSSQTGLNTEAFF; V: TRBV5-1; D: TRBD1; size: few; J: TRBJ1-1
DNA: TGTGCCAGCAGTCCGATAGGAGGGACCACGGCGAACTATGGCTACACCTTC; CDR3: CASSPIGGTTANYGYTF; V: TRBV7-9; D: .; size: .; J: TRBJ1-2
DNA: TGTGCCAGCAGCCAAGCGGTGACAGGGGTTGAAAAACTGTTTTTT; CDR3: CASSQAVTGVEKLFF; V: TRBV4-2; D: TRBD1; size: .; J: TRBJ1-4
DNA: TGCGCCAGCAGCCCCGGGACACTAAGCACAGATACGCAGTATTTT; CDR3: CASSPGTLSTDTQYF; V: TRBV5-1; D: .; size: .; J: TRBJ2-3
DNA: TGTGCCAGCAGCCGGGACGGACAGGGAGATTCACCCCTCCACTTT; CDR3: CASSRDGQGDSPLHF; V: TRBV3-1/TRBV3-2; D: TRBD1; size: once; J: TRBJ1-6
DNA: TGTGCCAGCAGCCTAAACCCTGGAAACACCATATATTTT; CDR3: CASSLNPGNTIYF; V: TRBV7-9; D: .; size: once; J: TRBJ1-3
DNA: TGTGCCAGCAGACCCAGACAGGGGGCGCGATATGAGCAGTTCTTC; CDR3: CASRPRQGARYEQFF; V: TRBV6-5; D: TRBD1; size: .; J: TRBJ2-1
DNA: TGTGCCAGTACCCAGAGGGCAGTTAACTATGGCTACACCTTC; CDR3: CASTQRAVNYGYTF; V: TRBV19; D: .; size: few; J: TRBJ1-2
DNA: TGCGCCAGCAGCCAAGCGAGGGGGTCCACCTGGAACACTGAAGCTTTCTTT; CDR3: CASSQARGSTWNTEAFF; V: TRBV4-1; D: .; size: .; J: TRBJ1-1
DNA: TGTGCCAGCAGGGGCGGACAGTTCTACGAGCAGTACTTC; CDR3: CASRGGQFYEQYF; V: TRBV6-5; D: .; size: .; J: TRBJ2-7
DNA: TGTGCCAGCAGTGAAGGGGGGGGGAGTGCAGGCTACACCTTC; CDR3: CASSEGGGSAGYTF; V: TRBV6-1; D: .; size: .; J: TRBJ1-2
DNA: TGTGCCAGCAGTTTGGAGGCAGATACGCAGTATTTT; CDR3: CASSLEADTQYF; V: TRBV28; D: .; size: .; J: TRBJ2-3
DNA: TGCGCCAGCAGCTTGGACAGTTATCAGCCCCAGCATTTT; CDR3: CASSLDSYQPQHF; V: TRBV5-1; D: .; size: .; J: TRBJ1-5
DNA: TGTGCCAGCACTTCGTACGGGGCCTACGAGCAGTACTTC; CDR3: CASTSYGAYEQYF; V: TRBV6-5; D: .; size: .; J: TRBJ2-7
DNA: TGCGCCAGCAGCTTATCAGGGGACGTTCCTCAGTACTTC; CDR3: CASSLSGDVPQYF; V: TRBV5-1; D: .; size: once; J: TRBJ2-4
DNA: TGTGCCAGTACCCTCTCGCGGGATCAGCCCCAGCATTTT; CDR3: CASTLSRDQPQHF; V: TRBV19; D: .; size: .; J: TRBJ1-5
DNA: TGTGCCACCGCCCCGACAGGGGGCAACGCCGAGCAGTACTTC; CDR3: CATAPTGGNAEQYF; V: TRBV24-1; D: TRBD1; size: .; J: TRBJ2-7
DNA: TGTGCCAGCAGCTACGGTTCCTCAGGAGATACGCAGTATTTT; CDR3: CASSYGSSGDTQYF; V: TRBV7-9; D: .; size: .; J: TRBJ2-3
DNA: TGTGCCAGCGGCCTCGGGGGGACTGAAGCTTTCTTT; CDR3: CASGLGGTEAFF; V: TRBV6-5; D: .; size: .; J: TRBJ1-1
DNA: TGTGCCACCAGTGACCCCGGCGGGCCAACCTACGAGCAGTACTTC; CDR3: CATSDPGGPTYEQYF; V: TRBV24-1; D: .; size: .; J: TRBJ2-7
DNA: TGTGCCAGCAGATCGACAGGTTCCTACGAGCAGTACTTC; CDR3: CASRSTGSYEQYF; V: TRBV12-3/TRBV12-4; D: .; size: .; J: TRBJ2-7
DNA: TGTGCCTGGAGTGTGGAGGGTTGGACTGAAGCTTTCTTT; CDR3: CAWSVEGWTEAFF; V: TRBV30; D: .; size: .; J: TRBJ1-1
DNA: TGTGCCTGGGTGGGACAGGTCGATGCTTTCTTT; CDR3: CAWVGQVDAFF; V: TRBV30; D: TRBD1; size: .; J: TRBJ1-1
DNA: TGTGCCAGCAGCCAAGTAGCCTCGAGCTACAATGAGCAGTTCTTC; CDR3: CASSQVASSYNEQFF; V: TRBV3-1/TRBV3-2; D: .; size: .; J: TRBJ2-1
DNA: TGCGCCAGCAGTTCCTCGACAGGGGAGGCTGAGCAGTTCTTC; CDR3: CASSSSTGEAEQFF; V: TRBV5-1; D: TRBD1; size: .; J: TRBJ2-1
DNA: TGTGCCAGCAGCCCCCGGAGGTCAGGGGGGACTAATGAAAAACTGTTTTTT; CDR3: CASSPRRSGGTNEKLFF; V: TRBV7-3; D: TRBD1; size: .; J: TRBJ1-4